The entry below gives a single TCR beta chain sequence along with its context. The antigen this receptor binds is unknown. Within one base of it there is no much larger clone, and no base qualities were kept. The data derive from a study of T cell responses to AZD1222 COVID-19 vaccine (dated by TCRdb to the early 2020s). For the wider study: A total of about 250 trial participants underwent TCR sequencing, of whom approximately 200 had received two doses of AZD1222 and about 25 had received two doses of the MenACWY control vaccine. Enrollment into the trials was organized by age into subgroups of 18-55, 56-69 and 70-plus years, and those subgroups contained about 160, 30 and 59 TCR-sequenced participants, respectively.

Points the paper makes about the study in general: The 56-69-year group was small, and its depth increase did not reach significance, likely because of low power. Conclusions about previously exposed vaccinees are limited because only five to seven AZD1222 recipients were SARS-CoV-2 seropositive at baseline. Because no samples from the day 14 peak response were available, repertoires could be characterized only after the peak T cell response. After two AZD1222 doses, spike-specific TCR breadth and depth were significantly higher than at day 0 and than in MenACWY recipients. Reportedly, close to half of the unique spike-specific TCRs recognized epitopes lying outside the regions that are mutated in the B.1.351 and B.1.1.7 variants. Most participants were white British and females outnumbered males, and the authors suggested that clonal diversity may have been underestimated. Vaccine-associated CD4 TCRs spanned the whole spike protein, with dominant responses in regions 160-218 and 743-854.

The sample's time point label, in plain terms: about 28 days (+/-7) after the second vaccine dose. AZD1222 recipients given second doses at about 4 weeks or at about 12 weeks were pooled, since spike-specific TCR depth and breadth were not found to differ between the two schedules. Samples from vaccinated people were obtained from the UK trials COV001 and COV002, which included a single-blind randomized controlled phase 2/3 trial of AZD1222 (ChAdOx1 nCoV-19) in healthy adults. For TCRbeta chain sequencing, PBMC samples were collected from trial participants at day 0 and at day 28 after the second dose. The CDR3, cysteine through phenylalanine, is 11 amino acids long. Just the 33-base CDR3 DNA is kept, in frame starting at base 1. Relative to germline, V is 6 bases shorter and J is 7 bases shorter, with 9 bases between their ends. According to the germline V gene (reference sequence), CDR1 reads LNHDA and CDR2 reads SQIVND.

The CDR3 regions of human TCRbeta chains were analyzed by immunosequencing. On the study's bioinformatics: Repertoire TCRs were checked for matches against a reference library of SARS-CoV-2-specific TCRs that had been generated using the MIRA antigen-specificity platform. Breadth meant the fraction of unique TCRs that were SARS-CoV-2-associated, whereas depth meant the fraction of total T cells that were SARS-CoV-2-associated. Each spike-specific TCR was assigned to its reactive spike region and to a CD4 or CD8 class using the MIRA data. Log10-transformed breadth and depth values were compared by one-way ANOVA with Sidak's multiple comparisons tests. This immuneACCESS table, as held by TCRdb, lists in-frame sequences with V and J called but not all clones. Of the missing ones, under half trace to an unresolved V gene in checked studies; the others have no known cause. V and J calls and clone size follow that table, whereas D and trimming were derived from the DNA. This sample comprises approximately 170,000 clones, about 90% of them detected only once. The ten largest clones capture around 0.99% of the sample.

This sequence originates from an adult who received the AZD1222 COVID-19 vaccine. The rearrangement joined TRBV19 to TRBJ1-1; D gene: possibly TRBD1, on 6 matching bases. This sample comprised peripheral blood, obtained 28 days after the second AZD1222 dose. In nucleotides, the sequence is TGTGCCAGTAGGGGGGCAGTTGAAGCTTTCTTT. Its translation reads: CASRGAVEAFF.